The clone carrying this T cell receptor beta chain was picked up a small number of times. What it binds is unknown. The CDR3 contains 14 residues. Germline CDR1 SGHNT, CDR2 YENEEA. V was clipped by 5 bases and J by 8 bases, with 15 bases between them. The data were obtained in a study of beta chain features in type 1 diabetes. For the study at large: Cell yields, gender and age were comparable in patients and healthy donors.

Reverse transcription of all isolated RNA meant that expressed TCRB transcripts were sequenced. Sequencing used immunoSEQ multiplex PCR; TCRdb keeps in-frame clones, though not all of them. The repertoire holds 95,000 to 150,000 clones, with 17% as singletons. General observations from the study: Patients with type 1 diabetes showed fewer VDJ junction insertions and more deletions. The study found moderately but significantly shorter TCRB CDR3s in all four CD4+ subsets of Type 1 diabetes patients. Whether TCRB rearrangement is influenced by HLA type went unresolved here.

Sequenced input: central memory CD4+ T cells from blood. The clonotype comes from a man younger than 35 with type 1 diabetes. The chain employs TRBV11-3 and TRBJ1-4, with a tentative D call TRBD1 (6 bases). CDR3 DNA: TGTGCCAGCAGCCTCGGACAGATTCAGGAAAAACTGTTTTTT. It translates to CASSLGQIQEKLFF.